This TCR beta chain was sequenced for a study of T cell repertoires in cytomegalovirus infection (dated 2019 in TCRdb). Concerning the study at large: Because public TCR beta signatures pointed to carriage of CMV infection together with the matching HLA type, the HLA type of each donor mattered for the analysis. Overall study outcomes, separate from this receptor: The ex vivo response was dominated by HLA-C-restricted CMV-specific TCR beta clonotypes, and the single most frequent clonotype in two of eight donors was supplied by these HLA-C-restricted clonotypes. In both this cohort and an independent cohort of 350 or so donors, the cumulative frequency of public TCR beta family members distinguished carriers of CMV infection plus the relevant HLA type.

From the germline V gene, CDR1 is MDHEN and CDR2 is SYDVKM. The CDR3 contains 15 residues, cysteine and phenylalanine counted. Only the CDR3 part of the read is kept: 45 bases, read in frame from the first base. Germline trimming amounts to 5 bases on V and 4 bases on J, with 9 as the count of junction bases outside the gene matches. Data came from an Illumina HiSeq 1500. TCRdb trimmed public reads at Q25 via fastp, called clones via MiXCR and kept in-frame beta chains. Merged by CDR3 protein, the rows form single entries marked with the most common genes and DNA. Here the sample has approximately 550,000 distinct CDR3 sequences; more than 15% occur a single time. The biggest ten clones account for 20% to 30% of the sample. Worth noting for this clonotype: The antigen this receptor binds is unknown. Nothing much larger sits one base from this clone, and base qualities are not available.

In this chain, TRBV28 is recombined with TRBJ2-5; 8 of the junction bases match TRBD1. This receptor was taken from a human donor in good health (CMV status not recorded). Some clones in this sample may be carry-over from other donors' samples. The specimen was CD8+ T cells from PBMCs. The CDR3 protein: CASSTRGPGPETQYF. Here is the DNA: TGTGCCAGCAGTACCAGGGGGCCTGGGCCAGAGACCCAGTACTTC.